Following are 25 T cell receptor beta chains from one sample sequenced in a study of T-cell memory formation after mild COVID-19. TCRdb re-analysed the 5' RACE reads in MiXCR, keeping a single row per CDR3 protein. The sample holds around 250,000 distinct CDR3 sequences, around 16% seen once. Sequencing used PBMCs or a T cell subset sorted from them (not recorded which). The receptors stem from a man in his late teens or twenties who had mild COVID-19 (a few samples of this study predate the infection). Cell type and time point are not known.

This clonotype has only a few counts. This rearrangement joins TRBV9 to TRBJ1-1; D uncertain. There are 13 residues in the CDR3. Germline-derived CDR1 and CDR2 are SGDLS and YYNGEE. Trimming took off 3 bases at V and 6 bases at J, with 12 bases between the two ends. The CDR3 is CASSEGLLPEAFF. CDR3 coding DNA: TGTGCCAGCAGCGAAGGCCTCTTGCCTGAAGCTTTCTTT.

This clonotype came up a few times. The chain employs TRBV29-1 and TRBJ2-1, with D tentatively TRBD2 (7 bases). The CDR3 has 17 residues. V gave up 3 bases and J gave up 2 bases, with 20 bases separating them. Germline V lookup: CDR1 SQVTM, CDR2 ANQGSEA. The CDR3 spells CSVDLWRGPPTYNEQFF. For the CDR3, the DNA is TGCAGCGTTGATCTCTGGCGGGGGCCTCCCACCTACAATGAGCAGTTCTTC.

The chain combines TRBV3-1 with TRBJ2-5, with a weak D call TRBD1 (6 bases). CDR3 length equals 14 residues. V shed 0 bases and J shed 7 bases, with 12 bases lying between them. The V gene's germline CDR1 is LGHDT and CDR2 YNNKEL (reference sequence). The CDR3 DNA reads as TGTGCCAGCAGCCAAGACCCAGGGGCCGGGACCCAGTACTTC. The encoded protein is CASSQDPGAGTQYF.

The chain couples TRBV12-3 or TRBV12-4 to TRBJ2-2; tentatively, D is TRBD1 or TRBD2 (5 bases each). Trimming removed 6 bases at V and 5 bases at J, with 13 bases between. The CDR3 extends over 14 amino acids. CDR3 DNA sequence: TGTGCCAGCAGCTCCGGGACGCGGACCGGGGAGCTGTTTTTT. This codes for CASSSGTRTGELFF.

V and J are TRBV12-3 or TRBV12-4 and TRBJ2-2, with 10 bases aligning to TRBD2. Germline trimming cut 5 bases from V and 4 bases from J; bases unmatched to any gene: 4. This CDR3 region has 15 residues. The CDR3 sequence is CASSIRLAGTGELFF. CDR3 DNA: TGTGCCAGCAGTATCCGACTAGCGGGCACCGGGGAGCTGTTTTTT.

The rearrangement links TRBV7-2 to TRBJ2-2, with TRBD1 as a possible D gene (6 bases). CDR3 size: 15 residues. Trimming removed 5 bases at V and 1 base at J, with 11 bases between. The germline CDR1 and CDR2 sequences are SGHTA and FQGNSA. Here the CDR3 reads CASSNRVGNTGELFF. The CDR3 DNA follows: TGTGCCAGCAGCAACAGGGTCGGGAACACCGGGGAGCTGTTTTTT.

The CDR3 DNA follows: TGTGCCAGCAGCTTCCTGGACAGCTCTGGAAACACCATATATTTT. Encoded protein: CASSFLDSSGNTIYF. The chain carries TRBV7-8 and TRBJ1-3; tentatively, D is TRBD1 (6 bases). The CDR3 has 15 residues. Between the trimmed V and J ends, which lost 3 bases and 0 bases, there was a span of 9 bases. CDR1 and CDR2 from the germline V gene are SGHVS and FQNEAQ. Filled out from reference TRBV7-8 and TRBJ1-3, the complete variable domain reads GAGVSQSPRYKVAKRGQDVALRCDPISGHVSLFWYQQALGQGPEFLTYFQNEAQLDKSGLPSDRFFAERPEGSVSTLKIQRTQQEDSAVYLCASSFLDSSGNTIYFGEGSWLTVV.

This chain uses TRBV5-1 with TRBJ1-2, with D perhaps TRBD1 (5 bases). Between the trimmed V and J ends, which lost 3 bases and 6 bases, there was a span of 15 bases. CDR1 is SGHRS and CDR2 is YFSETQ in the germline V gene. The CDR3 contains 14 residues. The CDR3 bases are TGCGCCAGCAGCTACCCGGGGGGTGAACATGGCTACACCTTC. Amino acid sequence: CASSYPGGEHGYTF.

This clonotype was counted ten times or more. J is TRBJ2-1 and V is TRBV18; 7 bases agree with TRBD2. The germline V gene has CDR1 KGHSH and CDR2 LQKENI. Losses at the gene ends were 3 bases for V and 9 bases for J; bases not matched to a gene: 8. This CDR3 comprises 14 residues. The CDR3 is CASSPVSGEVEQFF. The CDR3 nucleotides read TGTGCCAGCTCACCCGTCAGCGGGGAAGTTGAGCAGTTCTTC.

This clonotype came up a few times. The chain has TRBV11-1 and TRBJ2-7, with 9 bases matching TRBD2. Germline V CDR1 and CDR2: SGHAT, FQDESV (reference sequence). V lost 2 bases and J lost 1; bases outside the gene matches: 9. The CDR3 runs 17 residues. CDR3 coding DNA: TGTGCCAGCAGCTTATCTCCGCTAGCGGGGCTATCCTACGAGCAGTACGTC. Translation: CASSLSPLAGLSYEQYV.

CDR3 in amino acids: CSAERPRGGLGETQYF. The CDR3 coding sequence is TGCAGTGCCGAGAGGCCGCGGGGGGGCCTCGGAGAGACCCAGTACTTC. V and J are TRBV20-1 and TRBJ2-5, with 9 bases lining up with TRBD2. Losses at the gene ends were 6 bases for V and 4 bases for J; bases not matched to a gene: 15. The CDR3 is 16 amino acids. The germline V gene encodes CDR1 DFQATT and CDR2 SNEGSKA (reference sequence).

This clonotype was detected only a few times. V and J are TRBV12-3 or TRBV12-4 and TRBJ1-4; TRBD1 might be the D (5 bases). CDR3 size: 14 residues. V shed 6 bases and J shed 6 bases, with 14 bases lying between them. Here the CDR3 DNA reads TGTGCCAGCAGAGGGGCGCAGGAGTATGAAAAACTGTTTTTT. Translation gives CASRGAQEYEKLFF.

This clonotype was seen only a few times. CDR3 region: CATSSVDRGGSPLHF. The CDR3 DNA reads as TGTGCCACCAGCAGTGTGGACAGGGGAGGTTCACCCCTCCACTTT. The chain employs TRBV15 and TRBJ1-6, with 9 nucleotides matching TRBD1. The length of the CDR3 is 15 residues. The V gene's germline CDR1 is LNHNV and CDR2 YYDKDF (reference sequence). V was pared by 3 bases and J by 9 bases, with 6 bases of the junction left unmatched. Together with reference TRBV15 and TRBJ1-6, the CDR3 gives the full variable domain: DAMVIQNPRYQVTQFGKPVTLSCSQTLNHNVMYWYQQKSSQAPKLLFHYYDKDFNNEADTPDNFQSRRPNTSFCFLDIRSPGLGDTAMYLCATSSVDRGGSPLHFGNGTRLTVT.

The chain joins TRBV4-3 to TRBJ2-7; D not certain. The CDR3 covers 15 residues. Germline lookup yields CDR1 LGHNA and CDR2 YSLEER. The V gene lost 4 bases and the J gene lost 4 bases, with 17 bases spanning the gap. CDR3: CASSRQTLKEYEQYF. Here the CDR3 DNA reads TGCGCCAGCAGCCGACAAACCCTCAAGGAGTACGAGCAGTACTTC.

The chain has TRBV25-1 and TRBJ2-5; 9 bases agree with TRBD1. The CDR3 runs to 14 residues. V was clipped by 7 bases and J by 2 bases; unmatched bases: 5. Germline lookup yields CDR1 MGHDK and CDR2 SYGVNS. The CDR3 nucleotides read TGTGCCAGCACTCCGGGACAGGGACAAGAGACCCAGTACTTC. Translation gives CASTPGQGQETQYF.

The V call is TRBV6-2 or TRBV6-3, the J call TRBJ2-5; 7 bases are shared with TRBD1. V lost 5 bases, J lost 0 bases, and 3 bases stayed unmatched. The CDR3 spans 14 residues. CDR1 is MNHEY and CDR2 is SVGEGT in the germline V gene. In DNA form, the CDR3 reads TGTGCCAGCAGTGAGGGGACAGACCAAGAGACCCAGTACTTC. Residues: CASSEGTDQETQYF.

The chain links TRBV29-1 to TRBJ2-1; D call uncertain. The germline V gene has CDR1 SQVTM and CDR2 ANQGSEA. This CDR3 is 12 amino acids long. V was pared by 3 bases and J by 8 bases, with 11 bases between. The CDR3, as DNA: TGCAGCGTTGATGAAGGTCGGGATGAGCAGTTCTTC. It codes for CSVDEGRDEQFF.

The chain joins TRBV7-3 to TRBJ2-6, with 7 bases aligning to TRBD2. This CDR3 comprises 15 residues. The J segment lost 2 bases and the V segment lost 5 bases, leaving 3 bases of the junction unmatched. In germline, CDR1 is SGHTA, CDR2 FQGTGA. The DNA of the CDR3 is TGTGCCAGCAGCGCGGGGAGGGCTGGGGCCAACGTCCTGACTTTC. This translates into CASSAGRAGANVLTF.

This clonotype occurred a few times. The chain recombines TRBV15 with TRBJ2-7; 7 bases match TRBD1. Germline trimming cut 3 bases from V and 5 bases from J; bases unmatched to any gene: 4. From germline, CDR1 is LNHNV and CDR2 YYDKDF (reference sequence). The CDR3 consists of 13 residues. CDR3 loop: CATSRDRSHEQYV. Here the CDR3 DNA reads TGTGCCACCAGCAGGGACAGGAGCCACGAGCAGTACGTC.

This clonotype was observed a few times. V gene TRBV12-3 or TRBV12-4 combines with J gene TRBJ2-3; possible D gene TRBD2, 6 bases. This CDR3 contains 15 residues. The V end was cut by 7 bases, the J end by 8 bases, with 22 bases between. The chain's CDR3 is CASTRGGAQVVTQYF. The DNA for the CDR3 is TGTGCCAGCACCCGCGGCGGGGCCCAAGTTGTTACGCAGTATTTT.

This clonotype was recorded a few times. CDR3 loop: CASSQGVSGYTDTQYF. The DNA for the CDR3 is TGCGCCAGCAGCCAAGGGGTTTCAGGGTACACAGATACGCAGTATTTT. This chain links TRBV4-1 with TRBJ2-3; D is perhaps TRBD1 (5 bases). Germline V gene sequence: CDR1 MGHRA, CDR2 YSYEKL. The CDR3 runs 16 residues. V was cut by 1 base and J by 2 bases, with 13 bases left in between.

This chain links TRBV7-2 with TRBJ2-5; D is ambiguous. Germline V gives CDR1 SGHTA, CDR2 FQGNSA. This CDR3 has 14 amino acids. V was shortened by 1 base and J by 1 base, with 7 bases between the two germline ends. CDR3 DNA: TGTGCCAGCAGCTTAGTACACCTCCAAGAGACCCAGTACTTC. Its translation is CASSLVHLQETQYF.

This clonotype was seen ten or more times. V is TRBV2 and J is TRBJ2-3, with D unresolved. Germline loops: CDR1 SNHLY, CDR2 FYNNEI. CDR3 length equals 11 residues. Trimming removed 7 bases from V and 2 bases from J, with 4 bases in between. CDR3 sequence (DNA): TGTGCCAGCACCGACACAGATACGCAGTATTTT. Translated: CASTDTDTQYF.

At least ten counts were recorded for this clonotype. CDR3 region: CASSPGQWPDTQYF. Here the CDR3 DNA reads TGTGCCAGCAGTCCGGGACAGTGGCCAGATACGCAGTATTTT. This chain joins TRBV6-5 and TRBJ2-3; 7 nucleotides align to TRBD1. The CDR3 length is 14 residues. Germline V gives CDR1 MNHEY, CDR2 SVGAGI. With V trimmed by 5 bases and J by 4 bases, 6 bases remained unmatched.

The chain couples TRBV11-3 to TRBJ2-1; D perhaps matches TRBD1 (6 bases). The CDR3 sequence is 14 residues long. Deletions cut 4 bases from V and 2 bases from J, with 9 bases between. CDR1 is SGHNT, CDR2 YENEEA, per germline. The CDR3 reads CASSSRQAYNEQFF. CDR3 in DNA: TGTGCCAGCAGCTCAAGACAGGCCTACAATGAGCAGTTCTTC.